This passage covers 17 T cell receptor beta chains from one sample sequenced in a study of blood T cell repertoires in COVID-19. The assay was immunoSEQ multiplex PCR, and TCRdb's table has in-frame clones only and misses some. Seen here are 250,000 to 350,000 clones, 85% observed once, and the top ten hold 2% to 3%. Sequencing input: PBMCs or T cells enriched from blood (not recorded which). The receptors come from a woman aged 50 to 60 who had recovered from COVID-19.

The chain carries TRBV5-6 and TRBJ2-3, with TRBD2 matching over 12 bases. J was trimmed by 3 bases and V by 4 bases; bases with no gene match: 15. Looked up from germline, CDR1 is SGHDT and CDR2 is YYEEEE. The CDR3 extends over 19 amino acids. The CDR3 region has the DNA TGTGCCAGCAGCCCCCTTAGGACTAGCGGGGCCCTCGGGACAGATACGCAGTATTTT. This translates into CASSPLRTSGALGTDTQYF. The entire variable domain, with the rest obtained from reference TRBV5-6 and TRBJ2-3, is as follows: DAGVTQSPTHLIKTRGQQVTLRCSPKSGHDTVSWYQQALGQGPQFIFQYYEEEERQRGNFPDRFSGHQFPNYSSELNVNALLLGDSALYLCASSPLRTSGALGTDTQYFGPGTRLTVL.

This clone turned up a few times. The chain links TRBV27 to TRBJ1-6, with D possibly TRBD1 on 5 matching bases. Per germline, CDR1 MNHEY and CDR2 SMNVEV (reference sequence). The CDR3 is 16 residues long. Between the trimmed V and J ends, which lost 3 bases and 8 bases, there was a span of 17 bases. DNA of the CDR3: TGTGCCAGCAGTTTGGTCGCAGGGTCAACATATTCACCCCTCCACTTT. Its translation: CASSLVAGSTYSPLHF.

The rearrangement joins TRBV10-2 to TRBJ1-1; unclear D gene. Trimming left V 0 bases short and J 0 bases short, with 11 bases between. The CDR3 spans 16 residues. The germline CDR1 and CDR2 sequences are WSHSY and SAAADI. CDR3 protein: CASSESTIQMNTEAFF. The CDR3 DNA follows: TGCGCCAGCAGTGAGTCGACTATCCAAATGAACACTGAAGCTTTCTTT.

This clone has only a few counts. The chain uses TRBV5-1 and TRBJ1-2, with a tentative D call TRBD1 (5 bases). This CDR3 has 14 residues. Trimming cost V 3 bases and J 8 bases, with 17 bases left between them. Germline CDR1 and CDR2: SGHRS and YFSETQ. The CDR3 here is CASSSDINRLGYTF. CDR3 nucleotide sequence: TGCGCCAGCAGCTCGGATATCAACAGGCTCGGCTACACCTTC.

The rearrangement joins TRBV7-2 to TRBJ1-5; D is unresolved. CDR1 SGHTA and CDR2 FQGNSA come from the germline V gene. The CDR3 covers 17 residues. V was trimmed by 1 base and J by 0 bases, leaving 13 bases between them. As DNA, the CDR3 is TGTGCCAGCAGCTTAGATACCGGAGCCCTTAGCAATCAGCCCCAGCATTTT. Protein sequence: CASSLDTGALSNQPQHF. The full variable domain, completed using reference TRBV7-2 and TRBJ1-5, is GAGVSQSPSNKVTEKGKDVELRCDPISGHTALYWYRQSLGQGLEFLIYFQGNSAPDKSGLPSDRFSAERTGGSVSTLTIQRTQQEDSAVYLCASSLDTGALSNQPQHFGDGTRLSIL.

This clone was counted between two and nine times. Written as DNA, the CDR3 is TGTGCCAGCAGCCACTTGGAGGGCCGCACCGGGGAGCTGTTTTTT. Amino acid sequence: CASSHLEGRTGELFF. This chain links TRBV4-2 with TRBJ2-2, with TRBD2 as a possible D gene (6 bases). This CDR3 region has 15 residues. Looked up from germline, CDR1 is LGHNA and CDR2 is YNFKEQ. The V end was cut by 3 bases, the J end by 4 bases, with 12 bases between.

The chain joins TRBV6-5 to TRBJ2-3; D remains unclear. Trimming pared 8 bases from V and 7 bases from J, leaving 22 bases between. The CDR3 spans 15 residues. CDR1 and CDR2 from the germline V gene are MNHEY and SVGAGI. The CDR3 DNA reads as TGTGCCAGCGGCCCAGGTTACGCGACCCTGAATACGCAGTATTTT. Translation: CASGPGYATLNTQYF.

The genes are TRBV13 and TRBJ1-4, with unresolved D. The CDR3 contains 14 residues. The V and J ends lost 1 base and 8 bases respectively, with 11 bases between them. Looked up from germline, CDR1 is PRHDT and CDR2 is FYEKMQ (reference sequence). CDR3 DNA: TGTGCCAGCAGCTTAGCACAGCAAGGAGAAAAACTGTTTTTT. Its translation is CASSLAQQGEKLFF.

The CDR3 region has the DNA TGTGCCAGCCGACAGGAGCTGAACACTGAAGCTTTCTTT. This sequence encodes CASRQELNTEAFF. The chain couples TRBV19 to TRBJ1-1; possible D gene TRBD1, 6 bases. Trimming cost V 9 bases and J 0 bases, with 11 bases left between them. From germline, CDR1 is LNHDA and CDR2 SQIVND (reference sequence). CDR3 length equals 13 residues.

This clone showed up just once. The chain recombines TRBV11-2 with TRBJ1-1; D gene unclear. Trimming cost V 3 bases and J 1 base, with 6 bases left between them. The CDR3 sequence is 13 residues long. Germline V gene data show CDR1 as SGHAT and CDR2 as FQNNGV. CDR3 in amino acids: CASSFHGNTEAFF. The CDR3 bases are TGTGCCAGCAGCTTCCACGGGAACACTGAAGCTTTCTTT.

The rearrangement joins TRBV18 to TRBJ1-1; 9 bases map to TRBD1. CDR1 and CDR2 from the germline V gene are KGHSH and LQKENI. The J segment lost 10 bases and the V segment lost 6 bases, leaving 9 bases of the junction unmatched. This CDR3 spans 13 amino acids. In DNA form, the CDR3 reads TGTGCCAGCTCGCAAAGACAGGGGGATAGAGCTTTCTTT. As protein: CASSQRQGDRAFF.

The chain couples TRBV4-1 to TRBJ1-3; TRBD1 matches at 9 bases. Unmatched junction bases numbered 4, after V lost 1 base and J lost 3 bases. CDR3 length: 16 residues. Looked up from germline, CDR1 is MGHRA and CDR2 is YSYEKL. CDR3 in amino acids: CASSQVQGQGGNTIYF. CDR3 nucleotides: TGCGCCAGCAGCCAAGTTCAGGGACAGGGTGGAAACACCATATATTTT.

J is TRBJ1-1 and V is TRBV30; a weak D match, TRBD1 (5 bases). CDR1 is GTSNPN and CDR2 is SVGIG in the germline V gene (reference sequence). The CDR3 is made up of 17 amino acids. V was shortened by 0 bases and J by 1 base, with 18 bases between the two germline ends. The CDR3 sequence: CAWSVPLTGTSNTEAFF. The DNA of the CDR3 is TGTGCCTGGAGTGTACCACTAACCGGGACTTCGAACACTGAAGCTTTCTTT.

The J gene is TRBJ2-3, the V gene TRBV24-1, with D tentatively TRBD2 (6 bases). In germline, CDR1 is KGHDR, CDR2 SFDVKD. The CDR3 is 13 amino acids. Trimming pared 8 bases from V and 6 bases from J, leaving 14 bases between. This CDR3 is CATKPGAGDTQYF. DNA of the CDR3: TGTGCCACCAAACCGGGAGCAGGCGATACGCAGTATTTT.

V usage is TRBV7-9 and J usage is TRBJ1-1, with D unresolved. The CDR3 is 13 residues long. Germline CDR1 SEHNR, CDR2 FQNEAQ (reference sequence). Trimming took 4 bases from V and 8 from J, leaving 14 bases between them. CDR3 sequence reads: CASSSSWHLEAFF. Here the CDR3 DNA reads TGTGCCAGCAGCTCCTCTTGGCATCTCGAAGCTTTCTTT.

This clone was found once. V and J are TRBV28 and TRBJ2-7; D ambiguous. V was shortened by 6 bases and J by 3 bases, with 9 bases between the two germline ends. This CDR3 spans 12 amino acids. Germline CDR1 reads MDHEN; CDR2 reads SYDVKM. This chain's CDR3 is CASRSGNYEQYF. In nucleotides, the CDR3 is TGTGCCAGCAGGTCGGGTAACTACGAGCAGTACTTC.

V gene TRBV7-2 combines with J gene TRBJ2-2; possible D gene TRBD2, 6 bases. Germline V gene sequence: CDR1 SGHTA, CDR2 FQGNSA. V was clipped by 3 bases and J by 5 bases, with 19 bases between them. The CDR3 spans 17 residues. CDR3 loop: CASSFTSGVVGTGELFF. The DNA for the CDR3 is TGTGCCAGCAGCTTTACTTCGGGAGTGGTTGGGACCGGGGAGCTGTTTTTT.